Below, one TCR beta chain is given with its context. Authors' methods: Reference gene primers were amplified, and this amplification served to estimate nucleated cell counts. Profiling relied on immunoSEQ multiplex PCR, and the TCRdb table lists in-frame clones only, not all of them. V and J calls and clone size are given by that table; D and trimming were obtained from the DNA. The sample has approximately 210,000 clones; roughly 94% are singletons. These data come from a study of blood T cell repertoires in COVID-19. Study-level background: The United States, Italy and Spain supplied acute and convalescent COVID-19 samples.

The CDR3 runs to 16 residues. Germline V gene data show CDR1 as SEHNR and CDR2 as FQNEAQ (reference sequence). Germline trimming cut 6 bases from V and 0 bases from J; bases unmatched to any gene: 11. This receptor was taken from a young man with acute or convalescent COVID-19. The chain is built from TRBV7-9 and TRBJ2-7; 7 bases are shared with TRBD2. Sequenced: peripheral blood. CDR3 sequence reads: CASSPREGRASYEQYF. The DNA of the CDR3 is TGTGCCAGCAGTCCCCGTGAGGGGAGGGCCTCCTACGAGCAGTACTTC.